Sequencing of this TCR beta chain was carried out in a study of T cells expressing NK-cell markers. No DNA is given; TCRdb re-called the 5' RACE reads and lists each CDR3 protein once. This sample's table has under 500,000 distinct CDR3 sequences. The CDR3 is 15 residues long. Germline CDR1 reads LNHDA; CDR2 reads SQIVND (reference sequence). This chain joins TRBV19 and TRBJ1-2; TCRdb designates TRBD1, a call that cannot be tested without DNA. The sequence derives from a woman aged 18 to 75 in good health. Sequencing input: blood T cells: a sorted CD56 or NKG2C T cell subset, CD4+ or CD8+ T cells, or bulk PBMC T cells (not recorded which). The CDR3 region is CASSWGDSSNYGYTF.